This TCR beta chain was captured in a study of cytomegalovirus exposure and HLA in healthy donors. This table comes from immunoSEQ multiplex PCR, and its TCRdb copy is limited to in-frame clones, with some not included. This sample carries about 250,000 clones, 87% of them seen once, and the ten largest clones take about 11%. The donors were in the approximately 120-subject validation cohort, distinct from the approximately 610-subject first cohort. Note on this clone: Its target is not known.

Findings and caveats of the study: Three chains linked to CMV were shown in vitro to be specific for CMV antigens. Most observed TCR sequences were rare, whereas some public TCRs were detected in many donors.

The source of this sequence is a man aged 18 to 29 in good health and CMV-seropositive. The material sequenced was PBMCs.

Here the CDR3 DNA reads TGTGCCAGCAGCTTAGAGGTTGACCGGGCGGGGTTCTTC. Translation: CASSLEVDRAGFF. V gene TRBV7-9 combines with J gene TRBJ2-1; TRBD2 is a possible D gene (5 bases). Trimming took 1 base from V and 15 from J, leaving 16 bases between them. The germline CDR1 and CDR2 sequences are SEHNR and FQNEAQ (reference sequence). The CDR3 is made up of 13 amino acids.